The 18 T cell receptor beta chains below were found in one sample sequenced in a study of cytomegalovirus exposure and HLA in healthy donors. The study ran its PCR with 60 Vbeta and 13 Jbeta primers. Clones were read by immunoSEQ multiplex PCR, and TCRdb kept only the in-frame ones, dropping some. The sample shows tens of thousands of clones, about four fifths of them seen only once. The specimen was PBMCs. The receptors here all came from a man aged 25-45 years in good health and CMV-seronegative.

This chain connects TRBV27 to TRBJ1-2, with D maybe TRBD1 (6 bases). CDR1 and CDR2 (germline): MNHEY, SMNVEV (reference sequence). V lost 1 base and J lost 0, with 9 bases in between. The CDR3 is 15 residues long. The CDR3 DNA sequence: TGTGCCAGCAGTTTATATCAGGGGACTAACTATGGCTACACCTTC. As protein: CASSLYQGTNYGYTF.

CDR3 in amino acids: CATSSRDNNQPQHF. The CDR3, as DNA: TGTGCCACCAGCAGCCGGGACAACAATCAGCCCCAGCATTTT. This rearrangement joins TRBV15 to TRBJ1-5; the D gene is possibly TRBD1 (6 bases). Between the trimmed V and J ends, which lost 3 bases and 3 bases, there was a span of 9 bases. This CDR3 contains 14 residues. Germline V lookup: CDR1 LNHNV, CDR2 YYDKDF (reference sequence).

The chain uses TRBV27 and TRBJ2-1, with no clear D. The CDR3 runs 14 residues. CDR1 MNHEY and CDR2 SMNVEV come from the germline V gene (reference sequence). The V gene lost 2 bases and the J gene lost 8 bases, with 13 bases spanning the gap. The CDR3 loop reads CASSLGNLVYEQFF. The CDR3 bases are TGTGCCAGCAGTTTAGGTAATTTAGTCTATGAGCAGTTCTTC.

This clone has just a few counts. The CDR3 reads CASSSGTGGNTIYF. In nucleotides, the CDR3 is TGTGCCAGCAGTTCCGGGACAGGGGGAAACACCATATATTTT. The genes are TRBV28 and TRBJ1-3; 9 positions agree with TRBD1. Germline CDR1 MDHEN, CDR2 SYDVKM. V was pared by 4 bases and J by 4 bases, with 2 bases of the junction left unmatched. The CDR3 totals 14 residues. Looking up the rest from reference TRBV28 and TRBJ1-3 gives the full variable domain: DVKVTQSSRYLVKRTGEKVFLECVQDMDHENMFWYRQDPGLGLRLIYFSYDVKMKEKGDIPEGYSVSREKKERFSLILESASTNQTSMYLCASSSGTGGNTIYFGEGSWLTVV.

The genes are TRBV6-5 and TRBJ2-5; tentatively, D is TRBD2 (6 bases). The germline gives CDR1 MNHEY, CDR2 SVGAGI. The CDR3 extends over 15 amino acids. Trimming stripped 6 bases from V and 5 bases from J, with 19 bases between. CDR3 residues: CASSRGGVDGETQYF. As DNA, the CDR3 is TGTGCCAGCAGCCGGGGCGGGGTCGATGGGGAGACCCAGTACTTC.

The CDR3 DNA reads TGTGCCAGTAGTACTGGACAGGGCCTCGCCCGGCCCCAGCATTTT. Encoded protein: CASSTGQGLARPQHF. The chain carries TRBV19 and TRBJ1-5; TRBD1 matches 8 bases. V lost 4 bases, J lost 9 bases, and 11 bases stayed unmatched. The CDR3 is 15 amino acids. Germline V lookup: CDR1 LNHDA, CDR2 SQIVND (reference sequence). The variable domain in full, completed from reference TRBV19 and TRBJ1-5, reads DGGITQSPKYLFRKEGQNVTLSCEQNLNHDAMYWYRQDPGQGLRLIYYSQIVNDFQKGDIAEGYSVSREKKESFPLTVTSAQKNPTAFYLCASSTGQGLARPQHFGDGTRLSIL.

J is TRBJ1-1 and V is TRBV29-1; no reliable D call. There are 11 residues in the CDR3. Trimming removed 4 bases from V and 8 bases from J, with 11 bases in between. CDR1 SQVTM and CDR2 ANQGSEA come from the germline V gene. CDR3 residues: CSVVGGREAFF. The CDR3 bases are TGCAGCGTTGTAGGCGGTCGGGAAGCTTTCTTT.

This chain's CDR3 is CASSSGLAGGDGGEQFF. CDR3 in DNA: TGCGCCAGCAGCTCGGGACTAGCGGGAGGGGATGGGGGTGAGCAGTTCTTC. The chain links TRBV5-1 to TRBJ2-1, with TRBD2 matching 16 bases. The CDR3 runs 17 residues. V trimming: 3 bases; J trimming: 9 bases; junction bases outside the gene matches: 9. From germline, CDR1 is SGHRS and CDR2 YFSETQ.

V is TRBV7-2 and J is TRBJ2-1; TRBD2 aligns across 8 bases. Trimming took 6 bases from V and 5 from J; bases not matched to a gene: 9. The CDR3 loop spans 15 amino acids. CDR1 SGHTA and CDR2 FQGNSA come from the germline V gene. The chain's CDR3 is CASSQRGNLNNEQFF. The CDR3 DNA reads TGTGCCAGCAGTCAGCGGGGGAACTTAAACAATGAGCAGTTCTTC.

The V gene is TRBV7-9, the J gene TRBJ1-1; 7 bases are shared with TRBD1. V shed 1 base, J shed 6 bases, and the junction held 8 bases outside the gene matches. This CDR3 has 15 amino acids. The germline V gene has CDR1 SEHNR and CDR2 FQNEAQ (reference sequence). CDR3 in DNA: TGTGCCAGCAGCTTAGATCTGGTAGGGGGCTCTGAAGCTTTCTTT. It specifies CASSLDLVGGSEAFF.

This clone was observed a handful of times. A far larger clone is off by one base, so a read error is likely. The chain combines TRBV6-1 with TRBJ2-7; 10 bases line up with TRBD1. This CDR3 is built from 15 residues. Germline lookup yields CDR1 MNHNS and CDR2 SASEGT. In nucleotides, the CDR3 is TGTGCCAGCAGTGAATCCGAGACAGGGGGCTACGGGCAGTACTTC. Translating gives CASSESETGGYGQYF.

This clone was detected once. The rearrangement joins TRBV10-3 to TRBJ2-5; no definite D call. Trimming removed 6 bases from V and 4 bases from J, with 6 bases in between. CDR1 is ENHRY, CDR2 SYGVKD, per germline. The CDR3 loop spans 11 amino acids. CDR3 DNA sequence: TGTGCCATCAGCGCAGGAGAGACCCAGTACTTC. It specifies CAISAGETQYF.

V gene TRBV30 combines with J gene TRBJ2-2, with 8 nucleotides matching TRBD1. The CDR3 loop spans 16 amino acids. The germline gives CDR1 GTSNPN, CDR2 SVGIG (reference sequence). The junction had 8 bases not matched to a gene; V was cut back by 0 bases and J by 5 bases. The CDR3 DNA sequence: TGTGCCTGGAGTGTACTGGGACAGGAAGGAACCGGGGAGCTGTTTTTT. Protein sequence: CAWSVLGQEGTGELFF.

This clone was detected only a few times. This sequence joins TRBV6-5 and TRBJ2-7; tentative D call: TRBD2 (5 bases). V lost 6 bases to trimming and J lost 9 bases, with 15 bases between them. The CDR3 extends over 12 amino acids. Germline loops: CDR1 MNHEY, CDR2 SVGAGI. CDR3 region: CASRDGVAAQYF. The CDR3 DNA reads TGTGCCAGCAGGGACGGGGTCGCTGCGCAGTACTTC.

The chain joins TRBV7-2 to TRBJ1-5, with unresolved D. V was trimmed by 2 bases and J by 7 bases, leaving 9 bases between them. Germline V gives CDR1 SGHTA, CDR2 FQGNSA. This CDR3 spans 13 amino acids. The CDR3, as DNA: TGTGCCAGCAGCTTAAGAGGTGAGCAGCCCCAGCATTTT. Its protein product is CASSLRGEQPQHF.

V usage is TRBV25-1 and J usage is TRBJ2-5; 7 nucleotides line up with TRBD2. Trimming took 5 bases from V and 1 from J; bases not matched to a gene: 4. This CDR3 spans 14 amino acids. CDR1 is MGHDK, CDR2 SYGVNS, per germline. This CDR3 is CASSRAGIQETQYF. The CDR3 nucleotides read TGTGCCAGCAGTCGAGCGGGGATCCAAGAGACCCAGTACTTC.

This chain's CDR3 is CASSGLAVLSSYEQYF. The CDR3 coding sequence is TGCGCCAGCAGTGGATTAGCGGTTCTGAGCTCCTACGAGCAGTACTTC. This rearrangement joins TRBV10-2 to TRBJ2-7; maybe TRBD2 (6 bases). Germline lookup yields CDR1 WSHSY and CDR2 SAAADI. V was cut by 4 bases and J by 0 bases, with 16 bases left in between. The CDR3 is made up of 16 amino acids.

V usage is TRBV28 and J usage is TRBJ2-7, with 10 bases matching TRBD1. The germline CDR1 and CDR2 sequences are MDHEN and SYDVKM. V lost 4 bases and J lost 2; bases outside the gene matches: 5. CDR3 length equals 15 residues. The CDR3 reads CASSSGTGVPYEQYF. CDR3 in DNA: TGTGCCAGCAGTTCCGGGACAGGGGTACCCTACGAGCAGTACTTC.